This T cell receptor (beta chain) was sequenced in a study of cytomegalovirus exposure and HLA in healthy donors. 60 Vbeta and 13 Jbeta primers were used in PCR. The method was immunoSEQ multiplex PCR; TCRdb's version includes in-frame clones alone and lacks a portion of them. The table has 200,000 to 250,000 clones, about 85% seen once. CDR3 length: 12 amino acids. The germline CDR1 and CDR2 sequences are SNHLY and FYNNEI. Trimming shortened V by 6 bases and J by 3 bases, and 9 bases separated the two germline ends. The sequencing input was PBMCs. This chain connects TRBV2 to TRBJ2-7; no clear D. This receptor was taken from a girl aged 2 to 10 in good health and CMV-seronegative. The CDR3 region is CASSRQDYEQYF. DNA of the CDR3: TGTGCCAGCAGCCGGCAGGACTACGAGCAGTACTTC.